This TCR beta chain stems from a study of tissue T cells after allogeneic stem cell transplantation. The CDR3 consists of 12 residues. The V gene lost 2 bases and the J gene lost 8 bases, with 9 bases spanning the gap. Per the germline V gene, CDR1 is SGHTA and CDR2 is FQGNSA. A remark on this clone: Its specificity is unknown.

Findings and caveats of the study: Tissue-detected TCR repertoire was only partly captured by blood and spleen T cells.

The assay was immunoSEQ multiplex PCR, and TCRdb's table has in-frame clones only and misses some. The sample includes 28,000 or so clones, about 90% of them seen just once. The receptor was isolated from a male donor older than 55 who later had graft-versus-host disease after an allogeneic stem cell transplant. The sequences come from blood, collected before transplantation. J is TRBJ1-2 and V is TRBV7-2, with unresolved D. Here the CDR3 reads CASSLRLWGYTF. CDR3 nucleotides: TGTGCCAGCAGCTTAAGGCTATGGGGCTACACCTTC.